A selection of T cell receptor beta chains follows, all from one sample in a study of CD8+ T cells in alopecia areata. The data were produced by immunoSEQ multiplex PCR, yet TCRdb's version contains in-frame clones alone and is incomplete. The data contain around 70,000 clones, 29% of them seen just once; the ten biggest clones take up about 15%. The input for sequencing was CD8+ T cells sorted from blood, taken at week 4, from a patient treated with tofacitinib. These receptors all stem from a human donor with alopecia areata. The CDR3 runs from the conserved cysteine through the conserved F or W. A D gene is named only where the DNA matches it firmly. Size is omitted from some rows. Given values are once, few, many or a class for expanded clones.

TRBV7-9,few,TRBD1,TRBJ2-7,TGTGCCAGCAGCGACGCCGGGACAGAATTCTACGAGCAGTACTTC,CASSDAGTEFYEQYF
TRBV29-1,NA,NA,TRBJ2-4,TGCAGCGTTGAAGGGAGGGAATTAGCCAAAAACATTCAGTACTTC,CSVEGRELAKNIQYF
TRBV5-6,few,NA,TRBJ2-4,TGTGCCAGCAGCTTCGAAGGCAGGGCCAAAAACATTCAGTACTTC,CASSFEGRAKNIQYF
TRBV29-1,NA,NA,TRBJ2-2,TGCAGCGTAAGGGACACCGGGGAGCTGTTTTTT,CSVRDTGELFF
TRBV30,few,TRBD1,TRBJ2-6,TGTGCCTGGACGACAGGGACTGGGGCCAACGTCCTGACTTTC,CAWTTGTGANVLTF
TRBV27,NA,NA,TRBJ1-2,TGTGCCAGCAGTACGAGGATCGGTTATGGCTACACCTTC,CASSTRIGYGYTF
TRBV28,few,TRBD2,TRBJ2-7,TGTGCCAGCAGTTTCGGTACTAGCGGGATAGGGGAGCAGTACTTC,CASSFGTSGIGEQYF
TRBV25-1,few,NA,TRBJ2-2,TGTGCCAGCAGCGATAACACCGGGGAGCTGTTTTTT,CASSDNTGELFF
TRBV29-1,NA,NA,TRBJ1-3,TGCAGCGCTGTGGGGGGGCCAATCTTGGACACCATATATTTT,CSAVGGPILDTIYF
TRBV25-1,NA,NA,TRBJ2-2,TGTGCCAGCAGTCCCCCAGGGGTCACCGGGGAGCTGTTTTTT,CASSPPGVTGELFF
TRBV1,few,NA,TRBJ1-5,TGCACCAGCAGCCAAGATCCGGACAGGGAGGGCAGCAATCAGCCCCAGCATTTT,CTSSQDPDREGSNQPQHF
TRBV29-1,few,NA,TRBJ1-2,TGCAGCGTTTACAGGGACGGCTACACCTTC,CSVYRDGYTF
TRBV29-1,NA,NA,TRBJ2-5,TGCAGCGTCCATTTGGAGACCCAGTACTTC,CSVHLETQYF
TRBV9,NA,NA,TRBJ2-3,TGTGCCAGCAGCTTAGCCAGCGGGCTTGATACGCAGTATTTT,CASSLASGLDTQYF
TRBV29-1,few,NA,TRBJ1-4,TGCAGCGTCGGCATCAGGGGTCTTAATGAAAAACTGTTTTTT,CSVGIRGLNEKLFF
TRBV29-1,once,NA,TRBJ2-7,TGCAGCGTTGAACGTGGCTACGAGCAGTACTTC,CSVERGYEQYF
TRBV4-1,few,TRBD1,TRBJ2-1,TGCGCCAGCAGCCAAGGGACAGGGGGATTTCTCAATGAGCAGTTCTTC,CASSQGTGGFLNEQFF
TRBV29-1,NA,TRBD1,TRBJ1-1,TGCAGCGGTCTGGGACAGTCGGTGAACACTGAAGCTTTCTTT,CSGLGQSVNTEAFF
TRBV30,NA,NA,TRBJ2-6,TGTGCCGGGGAGAATTCGGGACAAATCTCTGGGGCCAACGTCCTGACTTTC,CAGENSGQISGANVLTF
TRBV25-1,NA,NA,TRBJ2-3,TGTGCCAGCAGTGGGCGTGCAGATACGCAGTATTTT,CASSGRADTQYF
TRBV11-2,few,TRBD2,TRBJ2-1,TGTGCCAGCAGCCCGATAGCGGGGAGCTCCTACAATGAGCAGTTCTTC,CASSPIAGSSYNEQFF
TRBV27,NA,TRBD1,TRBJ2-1,TGTGCCAGCAGTCCTACAGGGGGCTACAATGAGCAGTTCTTC,CASSPTGGYNEQFF
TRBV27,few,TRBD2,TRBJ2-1,TGTGCCAGCAGTTTAGAGACTAGCGGCTACAATGAGCAGTTCTTC,CASSLETSGYNEQFF
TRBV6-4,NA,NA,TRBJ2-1,TGTGCCAGCAGTCTCGGCAGCCCTGGATGGAATGAGCAGTTCTTC,CASSLGSPGWNEQFF
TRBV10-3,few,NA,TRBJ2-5,TGTGCCAGCAGTTACTCGAGCCTCAGAAAGCAAGAGACCCAGTACTTC,CASSYSSLRKQETQYF
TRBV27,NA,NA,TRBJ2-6,TGTGCCAGCAGTTTGAGTGGGGCCAACGTCCTGACTTTC,CASSLSGANVLTF
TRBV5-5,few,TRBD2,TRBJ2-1,TGTGCCAGCACTAGCGGGAGAATCTATGAGCAGTTCTTC,CASTSGRIYEQFF
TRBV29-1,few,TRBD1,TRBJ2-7,TGCAGCGCCACAGGGGGAGGTTTCTACGAGCAGTACTTC,CSATGGGFYEQYF
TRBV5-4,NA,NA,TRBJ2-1,TGTGCCTGGTCCGAAAGCTCCTACAATGAGCAGTTCTTC,CAWSESSYNEQFF
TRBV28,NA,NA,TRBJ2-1,TGTGCCAGCAGTTCGCCCTCTTATGCAATGAGCAGTTACCCAAGCCTCTTCTTC,CASSSPSYAMSSYPSLFF
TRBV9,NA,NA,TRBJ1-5,TGTGCCAGCGGGAAGAGCAATCAGCCCCAGCATTTT,CASGKSNQPQHF
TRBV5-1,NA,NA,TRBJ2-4,TGCGCCAGCAGCAAGGAACTGGGCCAGATAAACATTCAGTACTTC,CASSKELGQINIQYF
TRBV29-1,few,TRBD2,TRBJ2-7,TGCAGCGTCAAACCCCTAGCGGCCTCCTACGAGCAGTACTTC,CSVKPLAASYEQYF
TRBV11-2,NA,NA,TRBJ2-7,TGTGCCAGCAGCTTAGATCCGGGCGAGCAGTACTTC,CASSLDPGEQYF
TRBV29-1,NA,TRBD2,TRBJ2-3,TGCAGCGCCCTTAGCGGGAGCCGGGCAGATACGCAGTATTTT,CSALSGSRADTQYF
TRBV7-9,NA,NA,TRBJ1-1,TGTGCCAGCAGCTCCCTCAGGGAAACGGTAAGAAACACTGAAGCTTTCTTT,CASSSLRETVRNTEAFF
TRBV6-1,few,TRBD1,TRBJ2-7,TGTGCCAGCAGTGAAGGGGACAGCTCCTACGAGCAGTACTTC,CASSEGDSSYEQYF
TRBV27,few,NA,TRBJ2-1,TGTGCCAGCAGTCCAGGGACATGGGAGCAGTTCTTC,CASSPGTWEQFF
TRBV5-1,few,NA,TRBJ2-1,TGCGCCAGCAGCTTGGCGGCGGATTACAATGAGCAGTTCTTC,CASSLAADYNEQFF
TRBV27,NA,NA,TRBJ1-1,TGTGCCAGCAGTTTAGGGGGGAACACTGAAGCTTTCTTT,CASSLGGNTEAFF
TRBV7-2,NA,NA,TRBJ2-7,TGTGCCAGCAGCCCTTGGACGAGGACCTACGAGCAGTACTTC,CASSPWTRTYEQYF
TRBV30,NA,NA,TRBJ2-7,TGTGCCTGGTCTGGGGCGGCTTGGAACGAGCAGTACTTC,CAWSGAAWNEQYF
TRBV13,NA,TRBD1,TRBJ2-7,TGTGCCAGCAGCTTATATGGGACAGGGGTGGCCCACGAGCAGTACTTC,CASSLYGTGVAHEQYF
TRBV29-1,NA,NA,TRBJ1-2,TGCAGCGTTGAAGAGAGGTGGGGAGGGGCCCTAAACTATGGCTACACCTTC,CSVEERWGGALNYGYTF
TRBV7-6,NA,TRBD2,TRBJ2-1,TGTGCCAGCAGAGTAGCGGGCAGTGAGCAGTTCTTC,CASRVAGSEQFF
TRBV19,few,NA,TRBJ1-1,TGTGCCAGTAGTCAAGAGTCCAGGGCGCGAACTGAAGCTTTCTTT,CASSQESRARTEAFF
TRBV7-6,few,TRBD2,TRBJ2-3,TGTGCCAGCAGATCCCCTAGCGGGAGGGCCTGGGATACGCAGTATTTT,CASRSPSGRAWDTQYF
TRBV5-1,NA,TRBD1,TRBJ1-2,TGCGCCAGCAGCTTGGAAGGGACAGGCTATGGCTACACCTTC,CASSLEGTGYGYTF
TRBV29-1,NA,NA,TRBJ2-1,TGCAGCCCCGCGGGGAATGAGCAGTTCTTC,CSPAGNEQFF
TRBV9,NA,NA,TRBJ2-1,TGTGCCAGCGGGAACTCCTACAGTGAGCAGTTCTTC,CASGNSYSEQFF
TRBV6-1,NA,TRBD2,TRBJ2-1,TGTGCCAGCAGTGTTAGCGGGGCTTACAATGAGCAGTTCTTC,CASSVSGAYNEQFF
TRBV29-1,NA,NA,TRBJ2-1,TGCAGCGGGTTACAGGGAACTGAGCAGTTCTTC,CSGLQGTEQFF